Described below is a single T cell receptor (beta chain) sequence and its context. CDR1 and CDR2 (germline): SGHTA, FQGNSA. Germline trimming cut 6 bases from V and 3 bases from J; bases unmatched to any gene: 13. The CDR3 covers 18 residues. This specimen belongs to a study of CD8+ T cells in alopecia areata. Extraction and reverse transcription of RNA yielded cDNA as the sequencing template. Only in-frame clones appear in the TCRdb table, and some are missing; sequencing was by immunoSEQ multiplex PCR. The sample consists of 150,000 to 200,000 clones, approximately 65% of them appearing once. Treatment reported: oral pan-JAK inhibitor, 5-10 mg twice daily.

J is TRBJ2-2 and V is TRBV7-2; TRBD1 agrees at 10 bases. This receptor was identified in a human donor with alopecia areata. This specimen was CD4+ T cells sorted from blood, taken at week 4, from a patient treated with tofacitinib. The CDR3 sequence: CASRPGQGLRGDTGELFF. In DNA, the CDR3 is TGTGCCAGCAGGCCGGGACAGGGGCTTCGAGGTGACACCGGGGAGCTGTTTTTT.